The 21 T cell receptor beta chains below come from one sample, sequenced in a study of identical twins. TCRdb re-called the 5' RACE reads with MiXCR, one entry per CDR3 protein. This sample yields roughly 490,000 distinct CDR3 sequences, of which more than 13% are seen a single time; approximately 0.98% belongs to the top ten. In addition, the sample was reused for a study of yellow fever vaccine responses in identical twins.

The sequenced sample was CD4+ T cells sorted from blood. The receptors shown here come from a woman under 30 in good health.

The chain links TRBV11-2 to TRBJ1-1; D is perhaps TRBD1 (6 bases). V was trimmed by 5 bases and J by 7 bases, leaving 17 bases between them. CDR1 is SGHAT and CDR2 is FQNNGV in the germline V gene. The CDR3 is 14 amino acids. Written as DNA, the CDR3 is TGTGCCAGCAGCCTCTGGGGGGCAGGGGATGAAGCTTTCTTT. It codes for CASSLWGAGDEAFF.

This clonotype occurred a few times. The chain couples TRBV7-6 to TRBJ2-7; no definite D call. Germline CDR1 is SGHVS and CDR2 is FNYEAQ. The CDR3 spans 12 residues. V shed 5 bases and J shed 6 bases, with 11 bases lying between them. The CDR3 spells CASSPSVGEQYF. The CDR3, as DNA: TGTGCCAGCAGCCCCTCCGTGGGCGAGCAGTACTTC.

This clonotype was recorded at least ten times. The gene calls are TRBV20-1 and TRBJ2-2; 13 bases align to TRBD2. V was pared by 6 bases and J by 4 bases, with 2 bases of the junction left unmatched. Germline loops: CDR1 DFQATT, CDR2 SNEGSKA (reference sequence). The CDR3 spans 14 residues. The CDR3 DNA reads as TGCAGTGCAAGACTAGCGGGAGGCACCGGGGAGCTGTTTTTT. This codes for CSARLAGGTGELFF.

This clonotype was counted a few times. The chain combines TRBV10-3 with TRBJ2-2; the D gene could be TRBD1 or TRBD2 (6 bases each). This CDR3 region has 13 residues. The germline V gene has CDR1 ENHRY and CDR2 SYGVKD. V was shortened by 3 bases and J by 7 bases, with 9 bases between the two germline ends. The CDR3 DNA reads as TGTGCCATCAGTGAAGGGGGGATCGGGGAGCTGTTTTTT. Translated: CAISEGGIGELFF.

A few counts support this clonotype. The chain uses TRBV15 and TRBJ1-3, with D maybe TRBD1 (5 bases). Trimming took 0 bases from V and 0 from J, leaving 9 bases between them. The CDR3 covers 16 residues. Germline V lookup: CDR1 LNHNV, CDR2 YYDKDF (reference sequence). The CDR3 protein is CATSRDGGLSGNTIYF. The CDR3 DNA sequence: TGTGCCACCAGCAGAGATGGGGGACTCTCTGGAAACACCATATATTTT. The complete variable domain, with remaining parts taken from reference TRBV15 and TRBJ1-3, reads DAMVIQNPRYQVTQFGKPVTLSCSQTLNHNVMYWYQQKSSQAPKLLFHYYDKDFNNEADTPDNFQSRRPNTSFCFLDIRSPGLGDTAMYLCATSRDGGLSGNTIYFGEGSWLTVV.

This clonotype was detected only a few times. The gene calls are TRBV20-1 and TRBJ2-3, with TRBD2 as a possible D gene (6 bases). The CDR3 spans 12 residues. CDR1 DFQATT and CDR2 SNEGSKA come from the germline V gene (reference sequence). The V gene lost 1 base and the J gene lost 6 bases, with 8 bases spanning the gap. The CDR3 DNA sequence: TGCAGTGCTAGAGCTGGGGGGGATACGCAGTATTTT. This encodes CSARAGGDTQYF.

This clonotype was counted at least ten times. The chain carries TRBV5-1 and TRBJ2-1; possibly TRBD1 for D (7 bases). CDR3 length: 12 amino acids. CDR1 is SGHRS, CDR2 YFSETQ, per germline. V was trimmed by 6 bases and J by 9 bases, leaving 13 bases between them. The DNA for the CDR3 is TGCGCCAGCATGGAGGGGGCAGGTGAGCAGTTCTTC. Amino acid sequence: CASMEGAGEQFF.

The chain recombines TRBV7-2 with TRBJ2-3; D is undetermined. The V gene lost 1 base and the J gene lost 2 bases, with 10 bases spanning the gap. The CDR3 length is 15 residues. Germline values: CDR1 SGHTA, CDR2 FQGNSA. The CDR3 here is CASSLGMRTTDTQYF. The CDR3, as DNA: TGTGCCAGCAGCTTAGGTATGCGGACCACAGATACGCAGTATTTT.

This clonotype appeared a few times. The chain is built from TRBV3-1 and TRBJ2-1, with TRBD1 identical over 10 bases. The length of the CDR3 is 22 residues. V lost 0 bases and J lost 2; bases outside the gene matches: 19. Germline CDR1 LGHDT, CDR2 YNNKEL (reference sequence). This chain's CDR3 is CASSQEGYRDRGYDVAYNEQFF. CDR3 nucleotide sequence: TGTGCCAGCAGCCAAGAAGGCTACCGGGACAGGGGATACGATGTAGCCTACAATGAGCAGTTCTTC.

Comments on this clonotype: The germline gene is not matched at one end of the junction; a read error may be the cause. This chain uses TRBV12-3 or TRBV12-4 with TRBJ2-7; TRBD1 is a possible D gene (5 bases). The CDR3 spans 12 residues. This chain's CDR3 is CASSPDSYERYF. DNA for the CDR3: TGTGCCAGCAGTCCCGACAGTTACGAGCGGTACTTC.

In its sample, this clonotype was seen once. The CDR3 loop reads CASSPRQGESPLHF. CDR3 coding DNA: TGTGCCAGCTCACCTCGACAGGGTGAGTCACCCCTCCACTTT. This sequence joins TRBV18 and TRBJ1-6; 7 nucleotides match TRBD1. The CDR3 totals 14 residues. After removal of 3 bases from V and 10 bases from J, the junction contained 6 bases not matched to a gene. CDR1 and CDR2 (germline): KGHSH, LQKENI.

J is TRBJ2-7 and V is TRBV25-1; D possibly corresponds to TRBD2 (5 bases). The length of the CDR3 is 13 residues. V lost 11 bases, J lost 0 bases, and 14 bases lay in between. In germline, CDR1 is MGHDK, CDR2 SYGVNS. CDR3 region: CASGGDLSYEQYF. Written as DNA, the CDR3 is TGTGCCTCAGGAGGCGACCTCTCCTACGAGCAGTACTTC.

This clonotype was seen more than once but under ten times. The V and J genes are TRBV15 and TRBJ2-3; 9 nucleotides agree with TRBD2. The CDR3 length is 16 residues. The V gene end was trimmed by 0 bases and the J gene end by 4 bases; junction bases not matched to a gene: 5. Germline assignment: CDR1 LNHNV and CDR2 YYDKDF (reference sequence). CDR3 coding DNA: TGTGCCACCAGCAGAGACGGCGGGGGGGCCGCAGATACGCAGTATTTT. It encodes CATSRDGGGAADTQYF.

J is TRBJ1-3 and V is TRBV12-3 or TRBV12-4, with TRBD1 matching 7 bases. Trimming at V came to 5 bases and at J to 4 bases, leaving 5 bases not matched to a gene. The CDR3 consists of 14 residues. This CDR3 is CASSGTGVGNTIYF. CDR3 bases: TGTGCCAGCAGTGGCACAGGGGTCGGAAACACCATATATTTT.

The rearrangement joins TRBV20-1 to TRBJ2-2; no definite D call. Germline V lookup: CDR1 DFQATT, CDR2 SNEGSKA (reference sequence). The CDR3 has 15 residues. V lost 4 bases to trimming and J lost 6 bases, with 18 bases between them. The CDR3 sequence is CSATIIERTSGELFF. CDR3 nucleotide sequence: TGCAGTGCTACTATTATTGAGAGGACGTCCGGGGAGCTGTTTTTT.

This clonotype was counted only a few times. The chain carries TRBV5-1 and TRBJ2-7, with D perhaps TRBD1 or TRBD2 (5 bases each). Per germline, CDR1 SGHRS and CDR2 YFSETQ. V was cut by 3 bases and J by 5 bases, with 18 bases left in between. The CDR3 runs 15 residues. DNA of the CDR3: TGCGCCAGCAGCTCCCGGGACCCTCTTCGGGACGAGCAGTACTTC. It yields the protein CASSSRDPLRDEQYF. Filled out from reference TRBV5-1 and TRBJ2-7, the complete variable domain reads KAGVTQTPRYLIKTRGQQVTLSCSPISGHRSVSWYQQTPGQGLQFLFEYFSETQRNKGNFPGRFSGRQFSNSRSEMNVSTLELGDSALYLCASSSRDPLRDEQYFGPGTRLTVT.

The rearrangement links TRBV6-5 to TRBJ2-2; possible D gene TRBD1, 6 bases. Trimming left V 1 base short and J 4 bases short, with 10 bases between. Germline CDR1 MNHEY, CDR2 SVGAGI. This CDR3 is built from 15 residues. This CDR3 is CASSYFQGLTGELFF. CDR3 bases: TGTGCCAGCAGTTACTTTCAGGGGCTCACCGGGGAGCTGTTTTTT.

J is TRBJ2-5 and V is TRBV28; D remains ambiguous. This CDR3 region has 11 residues. Trimming shortened V by 10 bases and J by 6 bases, and 12 bases separated the two germline ends. Per germline, CDR1 MDHEN and CDR2 SYDVKM. The CDR3 DNA reads TGTGCCACATCGCTTTTACAGACCCAGTACTTC. Its translation: CATSLLQTQYF.

This clonotype has ten or more counts. V usage is TRBV28 and J usage is TRBJ1-6; D may be TRBD1 (6 bases). V shed 6 bases and J shed 7 bases, with 16 bases lying between them. This CDR3 comprises 15 residues. From germline, CDR1 is MDHEN and CDR2 SYDVKM. For the CDR3, the DNA is TGTGCCAGCAGCCTGGGCGGGGGCTGGAATTCACCCCTCCACTTT. This translates into CASSLGGGWNSPLHF.

There are a few counts of this clonotype. The V and J genes are TRBV18 and TRBJ2-3, with D maybe TRBD2 (5 bases). Germline V gene lookup returns CDR1 KGHSH and CDR2 LQKENI. The CDR3 is 13 amino acids. V lost 3 bases and J lost 2, with 6 bases in between. The CDR3, as DNA: TGTGCCAGCTCACCCGGGGTCACAGATACGCAGTATTTT. Its protein product is CASSPGVTDTQYF.

This clonotype was detected many times. This chain connects TRBV7-9 to TRBJ2-5, with D perhaps TRBD1 (6 bases). The CDR3 is made up of 13 amino acids. Trimming shortened V by 4 bases and J by 5 bases, and 11 bases separated the two germline ends. Germline CDR1 SEHNR, CDR2 FQNEAQ (reference sequence). CDR3 region: CASSSNQGETQYF. In DNA, the CDR3 is TGTGCCAGCAGCTCCAACCAGGGGGAGACCCAGTACTTC.